The 4 T cell receptor beta chains below come from one sample, sequenced in a study of cytomegalovirus exposure and HLA in healthy donors. The primer mix had 60 Vbeta and 13 Jbeta primers. Assay used: immunoSEQ multiplex PCR; TCRdb lists only in-frame clones, some missing. The sample yields just over 150,000 clones, of which the top ten take up about 2%. Material: PBMCs. The receptor source for this set is a man aged 25-45 years in good health and CMV-seronegative.

V usage is TRBV4-3 and J usage is TRBJ2-1, with D perhaps matching TRBD2 (6 bases). Trimming shortened V by 1 base and J by 5 bases, and 18 bases separated the two germline ends. Looked up from germline, CDR1 is LGHNA and CDR2 is YSLEER. The CDR3 length is 17 residues. CDR3 DNA sequence: TGCGCCAGCAGCCAAGGAGTAGCCAGCGGGTCAAACAATGAGCAGTTCTTC. Amino acids: CASSQGVASGSNNEQFF.

The chain carries TRBV5-1 and TRBJ2-3; tentatively, D is TRBD1 (5 bases). The germline V gene has CDR1 SGHRS and CDR2 YFSETQ. V was clipped by 6 bases and J by 2 bases, with 10 bases between them. The CDR3 has 13 residues. CDR3 sequence (DNA): TGCGCCAGCATTGACAGTTACACAGATACGCAGTATTTT. It translates to CASIDSYTDTQYF.

V is TRBV6-6 and J is TRBJ2-1, with TRBD1 identical over 8 bases. The trim removed 2 bases at V and 10 bases at J, leaving 4 bases unmatched. Germline V gives CDR1 MNHNY, CDR2 SVGAGI (reference sequence). This CDR3 spans 13 amino acids. The CDR3 is CASSYLDRGEQFF. CDR3 in DNA: TGTGCCAGCAGTTACCTTGACAGGGGCGAGCAGTTCTTC.

The J gene is TRBJ1-2, the V gene TRBV11-2, with D unclear. The CDR3 runs 12 residues. The V gene's germline CDR1 is SGHAT and CDR2 FQNNGV. V was pared by 5 bases and J by 5 bases, with 9 bases between. For the CDR3, the DNA is TGTGCCAGCAGCCCCGCCAGATATGGCTACACCTTC. Its translation: CASSPARYGYTF.